The sequence of this T cell receptor beta chain was determined in a study of cytomegalovirus exposure and HLA in healthy donors (dated by TCRdb to 2016 to 2017). For context, the study as a whole: According to an earlier analysis of 450 to 650 of the donors, some 180 million T cells yielded approximately 120 million unique TCR beta sequences and 250 to 350 Gb of sequence data. An early release that covered fewer than 800 HLA-typed donors contained 250 to 350 gigabases of sequencing data and some 87 million unique TCR sequences. Of the 398 genotyped donors, about 80% fell in the genetic ancestry cluster associated with self-reported Caucasian donors. The study aimed to test whether cataloging public T cell receptors could reveal signatures of past pathogen exposure. The study used immunosequencing to profile the T cell repertoires of several hundred subjects and linked those repertoires to cytomegalovirus serostatus. A separate validation cohort of roughly 130 different subjects was used in addition to the roughly 670-subject first cohort. High-throughput TCR immunosequencing, statistical association of individual TCRs with disease status, and machine learning were combined to predict cytomegalovirus infection status. A later analysis re-analyzed previously published TCR beta repertoires from about 600 donors and added high-resolution HLA genotyping to study TCR occurrence patterns. Rather than drawing on any new phenotypic data, the later analysis identified candidate immune exposures from TCR beta sequences and the way those sequences occurred across donors. In an earlier analysis of 587 of the donors, high-throughput TCR beta sequencing was used to judge whether each TCR beta V gene segment behaved as functional or pseudogenic. Donor age, sex, ethnicity and CMV serostatus were collected together with the repertoire data. Genome-wide SNP genotypes for about 65% of the roughly 670 donors were used in a later genetic analysis, which treated that subset as a discovery cohort. All discovery cohort repertoires had been generated on a single sequencing platform. Both class I and class II loci were covered by HLA typing, at four-digit resolution. The number of donors typed differed by locus, with about 629-640 for A, B, C, DRB1 and DQB1, roughly 520 for DQA1, 600 to 610 for DPA1, and around 450 for DPB1. About five DR-DQ haplotypes were treated as single units for association and clustering because of strong linkage in the cohort. Among about 400 genotyped donors of the cohort, an average of roughly 230,000 unique TCR beta nucleotide sequences was sequenced per donor, of which roughly 17% were non-productive.

From the germline V gene, CDR1 is MGHDK and CDR2 is SYGVNS. V drops 1 base and J drops 5 bases, leaving 8 bases in between. From its cysteine to its phenylalanine, the CDR3 spans 14 amino acids. CDR3 DNA only is kept here, 42 bases in frame from base 1. What the work shows at the level of the full study, not this receptor alone: The cohort was sequenced for TCR beta chains only, and without alpha or paired-chain data the features that could be detected were limited. A few of the identified cytomegalovirus-associated TCR beta chains were confirmed in vitro to be specific for cytomegalovirus antigens. A further reported finding was that TCR beta sequences accurately predicted the HLA-A and HLA-B alleles for most subjects in the first cohort. In a later analysis, several top co-occurrence clusters were reported to appear linked to parvovirus B19, influenza, CMV and Epstein-Barr virus. Across donors, most TCR sequences were observed very rarely, whereas some public TCRs were present in many individuals. Because HLA typing was missing for some donors at each locus, association tests included only the typed subset. A later genetic analysis reported fewer N-insertions in productive TCRs among donors in an Asian-associated ancestry cluster than the roughly 700-donor mean. Linkage disequilibrium might explain the correlated functional status among segregating V segments, but an unknown experimental factor could not be ruled out. The authors suggested that the approach could potentially be extended to other disease states and immunological phenotypes. In a later analysis, over 15,000 TCR beta sequences were associated with specific HLA alleles at a false discovery rate of 0.05. Presence/absence analyses assumed roughly uniform sequencing depth across donors, an assumption that may not hold. Over 15 rarely observed V segments, including chromosome 9 orphons, were excluded from the earlier analysis of some 590 of the donors because counts were too low. A group of highly shared sequence variants was considered likely to be a technical artifact of the sequencing pipeline. The only immune exposure information available for the cohort was CMV serostatus. Assigning TCR associations to individual alleles was difficult when HLA alleles, especially DR and DQ, strongly co-occurred. In a later analysis, HLA-associated TCR beta chains showed more clonal expansion and lower generation probabilities than non-associated chains that were equally common. Cytomegalovirus status was reported to be diagnosed by the classifier with high specificity and sensitivity in both the original and validation cohorts. In the study, 164 TCR beta chains were listed as associated with cytomegalovirus. In an earlier analysis of several hundred of the donors, most TCR beta V segments were observed in productive rearrangements about 87% or about 30% of the time, broadly matching IMGT annotations. A later analysis found that TCR association rates varied across HLA loci, with DRB1 alleles showing the most associated TCRs and HLA-C alleles the fewest. Because the 87-base-pair reads could not distinguish some IMGT-functional V segments, including TRBV6-2 and TRBV6-3, those segments were excluded. According to a later analysis, most CMV-associated TCR beta chains appeared to be HLA-restricted, and the HLA associations seemed to be driven largely by CMV exposure. A later genetic analysis associated a missense DCLRE1C variant with V-gene and J-gene trimming of TCR beta chains, and an independent cohort replicated the association.

As to this clone: Its specific antigen is unknown. Base-call qualities are not available, and no considerably larger clone is one nucleotide away.

The cohort comprised 670 or so healthy bone marrow donors. Cohort members were all nominally healthy when sampled, although unrecorded immune exposures were likely present. The donor tested CMV seronegative and was one of the 352 seronegative cohort members. A peripheral blood sample was provided by each donor, and peripheral blood mononuclear cells were used for TCR beta sequencing. The Qiagen DNeasy Blood Extraction Kit was used to extract genomic DNA from the blood cell samples. Libraries were built with the immunoSEQ multiplex PCR assay. A mixture of 60 forward primers for TCR Vbeta segments and 13 reverse primers for TCR Jbeta segments was used in the multiplex PCR. The CDR3 region of rearranged TCR beta genes was amplified from genomic DNA with a multiplex PCR assay. Amplified TCR beta libraries were sequenced as 87-base-pair reads on the Illumina HiSeq System. In the source study's methods: Across the 500 to 850 repertoires, a later analysis counted tens of millions of unique TCR beta chains, roughly 11 million of which were shared by at least two donors. Raw reads were error-corrected and collapsed into unique sequences with a nearest-neighbor algorithm that merged closely related sequences to remove PCR and sequencing errors. To assign V, D and J gene segments, CDR3 sequences were aligned to IMGT reference sequences. For a sequence to be retained, at least a six-nucleotide match to both a V gene segment and a J gene segment was required. A rearrangement counted as productive if the CDR3 had no stop codons and remained in frame with V and J, and every other rearrangement counted as non-productive. CDR3 was defined according to IMGT convention as the region running from the second conserved V-encoded cysteine to the conserved J-encoded phenylalanine. In an earlier analysis of roughly 580 of the donors, sequences lacking an unambiguous match to a single V gene segment were excluded. An earlier analysis of 587 of the donors classified V segments as functional when productive rearrangements were above 56.7% and as segregating when the standard deviation between donors was above 5%. A statistical classification framework was built to diagnose cytomegalovirus status from the catalog of TCR beta chain sequences. In a later analysis, V and J genes were assigned by comparing TCR nucleotide sequences against IMGT/GENE-DB human TR gene sequences. A later analysis assigned CDR3 sequences and most-parsimonious VDJ recombination scenarios with the TCRdist pipeline. In a later analysis, every TCR beta chain was defined by the combination of its CDR3 amino acid sequence and its V-gene family, and reads without a unique V-gene family were dropped. In a later analysis, 500 to 700 highly shared, low-generation-probability nucleotide sequences were removed to address suspected cross-contamination and a sequencing artifact. In a later analysis, a clonal expansion index for each public chain was calculated from normalized within-repertoire ranks of inferred template counts. In a later analysis, generation probabilities were computed with a VDJ recombination model fitted to out-of-frame rearrangements, and the resulting probabilities were checked against IGoR. Hypergeometric tests were used in a later analysis to score TCR-TCR, TCR-HLA and TCR-CMV co-occurrence, with a repertoire-size bias correction applied to the TCR pairs. In a later analysis, false discovery rates were estimated by permuting HLA or CMV assignments 20 times. In a later analysis, co-occurring TCRs were grouped using DBSCAN, with TCRdist sequence similarity added in when clustering inside HLA-allele-positive subsets. For co-occurrence clustering, repertoires with fewer than 30,000 or more than 120,000 public chains were excluded, along with a handful of repertoires with anomalous nucleotide sharing. Drawn from immuneACCESS, this table holds only the in-frame rearrangements with V and J called that TCRdb kept. Clones are partly lost; checked studies trace under half to an unresolved V gene and leave the rest unexplained. V and J calls and clone size are copied from that table; D and trimming were computed from the DNA. This sample comprises some 30,000 clones, about 87% of them detected only once. The ten biggest clones cover approximately 3% of the sample.

This clonotype was sampled from a boy under 18 in good health and CMV-seronegative. In this chain, TRBV25-1 is recombined with TRBJ1-4; no D gene call is confident. The sample was PBMCs. Read as DNA, the sequence is TGTGCCAGCAGTGAATTGAGGAACAATGAAAAACTGTTTTTT. Translated, it reads CASSELRNNEKLFF.